This T cell receptor beta chain appears in the sequencing data of a study of T cells in Graves' hyperthyroidism and ophthalmopathy. This clonotype was seen at least ten times. TCR beta CDR3 region amplification was performed from RNA transcripts. HTBI primers drove first-round RT-PCR of the TCR CDR3. From the multiplex PCR reads, TCRdb called clonotypes with MiXCR, one entry per CDR3 protein. The sample has under 550,000 distinct CDR3 sequences; around 15% are singletons. The CDR3 length is 13 residues. The junction had 5 bases not matched to a gene; V was cut back by 5 bases and J by 4 bases. CDR1 and CDR2 (germline): GTSNPN, SVGIG (reference sequence).

What was sequenced was blood. The receptor was isolated from a woman aged 18 to 35 with Graves' hyperthyroidism. V gene TRBV30 combines with J gene TRBJ2-3, with 8 bases lining up with TRBD2. CDR3 loop: CAWGREVSDTQYF. Here the CDR3 DNA reads TGTGCCTGGGGGCGGGAGGTTTCAGATACGCAGTATTTT.